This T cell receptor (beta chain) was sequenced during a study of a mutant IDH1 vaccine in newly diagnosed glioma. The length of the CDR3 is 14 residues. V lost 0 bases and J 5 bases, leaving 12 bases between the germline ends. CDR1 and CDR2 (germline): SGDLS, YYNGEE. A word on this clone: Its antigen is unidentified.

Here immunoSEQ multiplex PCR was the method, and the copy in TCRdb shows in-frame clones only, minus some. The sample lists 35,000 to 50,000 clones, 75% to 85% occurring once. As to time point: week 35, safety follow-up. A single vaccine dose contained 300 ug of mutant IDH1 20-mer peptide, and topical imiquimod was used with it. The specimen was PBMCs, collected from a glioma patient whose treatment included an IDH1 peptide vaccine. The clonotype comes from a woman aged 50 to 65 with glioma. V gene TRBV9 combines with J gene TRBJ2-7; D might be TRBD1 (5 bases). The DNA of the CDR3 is TGTGCCAGCAGCGTAGTAGGGGAACGGAACGAGCAGTACTTC. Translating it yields CASSVVGERNEQYF.